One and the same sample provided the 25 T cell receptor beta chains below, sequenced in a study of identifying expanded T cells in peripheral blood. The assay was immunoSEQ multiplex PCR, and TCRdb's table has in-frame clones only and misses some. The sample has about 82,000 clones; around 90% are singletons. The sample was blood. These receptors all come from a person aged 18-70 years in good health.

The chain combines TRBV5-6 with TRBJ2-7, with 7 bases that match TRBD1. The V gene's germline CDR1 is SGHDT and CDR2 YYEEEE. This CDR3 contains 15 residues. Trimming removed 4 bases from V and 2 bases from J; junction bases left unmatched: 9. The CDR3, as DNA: TGTGCCAGCAGCCCCGGGGACAGATGGACCTACGAGCAGTACTTC. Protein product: CASSPGDRWTYEQYF.

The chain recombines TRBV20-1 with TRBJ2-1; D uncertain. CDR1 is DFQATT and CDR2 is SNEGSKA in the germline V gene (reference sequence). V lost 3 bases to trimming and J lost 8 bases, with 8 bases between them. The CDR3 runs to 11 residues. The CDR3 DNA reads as TGCAGTGCTAGCCGATCGGATGAGCAGTTCTTC. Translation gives CSASRSDEQFF.

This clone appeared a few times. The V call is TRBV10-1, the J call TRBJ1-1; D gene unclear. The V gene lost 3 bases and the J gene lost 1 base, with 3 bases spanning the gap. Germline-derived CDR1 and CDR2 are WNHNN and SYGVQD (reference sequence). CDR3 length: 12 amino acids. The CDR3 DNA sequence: TGCGCCAGCAGTGACCAGAACACTGAAGCTTTCTTT. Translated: CASSDQNTEAFF.

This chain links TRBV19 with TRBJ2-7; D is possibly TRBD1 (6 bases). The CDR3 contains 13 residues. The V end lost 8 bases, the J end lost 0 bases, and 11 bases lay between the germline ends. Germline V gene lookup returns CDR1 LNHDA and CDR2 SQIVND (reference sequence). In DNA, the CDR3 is TGTGCCAGTCGAGGACAGCCCTCCTACGAGCAGTACTTC. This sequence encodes CASRGQPSYEQYF.

CDR3 loop: CASSPGQGHGEQFF. In DNA, the CDR3 is TGTGCCAGCTCGCCGGGACAGGGGCATGGTGAGCAGTTCTTC. The chain links TRBV18 to TRBJ2-1; 10 positions agree with TRBD1. J was trimmed by 9 bases and V by 6 bases; bases with no gene match: 8. The germline CDR1 and CDR2 sequences are KGHSH and LQKENI. The CDR3 is 14 amino acids.

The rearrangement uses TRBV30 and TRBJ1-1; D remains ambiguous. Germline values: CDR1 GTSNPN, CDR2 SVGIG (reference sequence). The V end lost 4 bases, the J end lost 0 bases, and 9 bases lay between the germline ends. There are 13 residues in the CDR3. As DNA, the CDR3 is TGTGCCTGGAAGTATCAGATGAACACTGAAGCTTTCTTT. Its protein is CAWKYQMNTEAFF.

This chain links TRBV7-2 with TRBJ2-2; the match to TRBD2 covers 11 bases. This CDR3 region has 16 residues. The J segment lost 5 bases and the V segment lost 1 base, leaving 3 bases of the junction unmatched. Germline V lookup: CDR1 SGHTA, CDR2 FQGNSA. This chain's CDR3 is CASSLVPSGRTGELFF. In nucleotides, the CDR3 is TGTGCCAGCAGCTTAGTTCCTAGCGGGAGGACCGGGGAGCTGTTTTTT.

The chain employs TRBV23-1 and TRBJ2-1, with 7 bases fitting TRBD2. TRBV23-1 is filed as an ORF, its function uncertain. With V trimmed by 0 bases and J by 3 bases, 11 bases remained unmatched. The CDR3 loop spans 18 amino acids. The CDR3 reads CASSQSGRERLLYNEQFF. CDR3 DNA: TGCGCCAGCAGTCAATCGGGGAGGGAGCGGCTGCTCTACAATGAGCAGTTCTTC.

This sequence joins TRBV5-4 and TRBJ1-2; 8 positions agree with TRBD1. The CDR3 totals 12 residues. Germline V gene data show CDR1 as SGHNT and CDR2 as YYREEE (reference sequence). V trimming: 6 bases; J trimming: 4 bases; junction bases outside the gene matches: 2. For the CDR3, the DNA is TGTGCCAGCAAGGGACAGGTCTATGGCTACACCTTC. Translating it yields CASKGQVYGYTF.

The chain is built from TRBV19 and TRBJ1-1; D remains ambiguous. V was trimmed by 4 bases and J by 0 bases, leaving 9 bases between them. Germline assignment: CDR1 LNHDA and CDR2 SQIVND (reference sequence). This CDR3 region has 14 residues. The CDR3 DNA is TGTGCCAGTAGTAGAGGCGTAATGAACACTGAAGCTTTCTTT. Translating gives CASSRGVMNTEAFF.

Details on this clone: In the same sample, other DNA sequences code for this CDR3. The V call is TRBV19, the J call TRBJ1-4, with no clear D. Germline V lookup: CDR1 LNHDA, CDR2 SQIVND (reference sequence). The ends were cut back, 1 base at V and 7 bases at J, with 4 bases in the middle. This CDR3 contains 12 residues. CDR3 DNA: TGTGCCAGTAGTATAGCTGGTGAAAAACTGTTTTTT. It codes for CASSIAGEKLFF. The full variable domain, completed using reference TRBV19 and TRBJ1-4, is DGGITQSPKYLFRKEGQNVTLSCEQNLNHDAMYWYRQDPGQGLRLIYYSQIVNDFQKGDIAEGYSVSREKKESFPLTVTSAQKNPTAFYLCASSIAGEKLFFGSGTQLSVL.

This chain's CDR3 is CASSLLTSGGRQKHYNEQFF. The CDR3 coding sequence is TGTGCCAGCAGCCTATTGACTAGCGGGGGGAGACAGAAACACTACAATGAGCAGTTCTTC. The chain carries TRBV5-4 and TRBJ2-1; TRBD2 matches at 13 bases. CDR1 is SGHNT, CDR2 YYREEE, per germline (reference sequence). This CDR3 comprises 20 residues. V was pared by 4 bases and J by 3 bases, with 16 bases of the junction left unmatched.

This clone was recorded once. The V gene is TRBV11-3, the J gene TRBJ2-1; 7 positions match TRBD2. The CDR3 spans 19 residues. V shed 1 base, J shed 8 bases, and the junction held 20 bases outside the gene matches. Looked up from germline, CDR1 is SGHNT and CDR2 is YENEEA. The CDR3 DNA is TGTGCCAGCAGCTTAGTAGGGAGGGGAGCGGGACTCTCGAGGGATGAGCAGTTCTTC. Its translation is CASSLVGRGAGLSRDEQFF.

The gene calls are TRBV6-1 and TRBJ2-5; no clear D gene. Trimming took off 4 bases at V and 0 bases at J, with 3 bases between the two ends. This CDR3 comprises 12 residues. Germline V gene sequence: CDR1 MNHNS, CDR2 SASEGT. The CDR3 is CASSGYQETQYF. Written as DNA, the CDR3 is TGTGCCAGCAGTGGGTACCAAGAGACCCAGTACTTC.

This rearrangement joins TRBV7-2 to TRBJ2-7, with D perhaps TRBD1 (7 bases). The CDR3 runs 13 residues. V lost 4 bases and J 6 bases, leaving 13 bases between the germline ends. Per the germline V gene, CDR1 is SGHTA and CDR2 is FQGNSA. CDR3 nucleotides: TGTGCCAGCAGCTCAGGGGGGTGGCGCGAGCAGTACTTC. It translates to CASSSGGWREQYF.

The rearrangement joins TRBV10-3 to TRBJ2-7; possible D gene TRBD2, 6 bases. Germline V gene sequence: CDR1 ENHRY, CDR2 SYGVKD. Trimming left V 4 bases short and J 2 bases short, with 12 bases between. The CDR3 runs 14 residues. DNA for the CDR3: TGTGCCATCAGTGGGGGACTGCTCACCTACGAGCAGTACTTC. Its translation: CAISGGLLTYEQYF.

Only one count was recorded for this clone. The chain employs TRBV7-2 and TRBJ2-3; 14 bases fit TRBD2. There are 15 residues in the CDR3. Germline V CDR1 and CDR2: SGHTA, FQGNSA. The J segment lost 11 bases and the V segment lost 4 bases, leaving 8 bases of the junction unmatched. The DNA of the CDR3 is TGTGCCAGCAGCTCGACTAGCGGGAGGGGAGCTGAGCAGTATTTT. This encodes CASSSTSGRGAEQYF.

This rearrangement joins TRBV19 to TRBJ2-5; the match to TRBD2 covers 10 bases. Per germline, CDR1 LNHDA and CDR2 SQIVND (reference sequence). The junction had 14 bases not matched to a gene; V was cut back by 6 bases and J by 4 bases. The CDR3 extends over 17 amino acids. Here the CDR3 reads CASSERGLAGARETQYF. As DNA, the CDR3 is TGTGCCAGTAGCGAACGGGGGCTAGCGGGGGCCCGAGAGACCCAGTACTTC.

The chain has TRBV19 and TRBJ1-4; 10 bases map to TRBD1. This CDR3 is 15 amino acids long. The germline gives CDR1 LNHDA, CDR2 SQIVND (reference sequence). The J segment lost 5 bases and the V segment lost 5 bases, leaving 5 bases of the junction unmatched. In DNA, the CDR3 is TGTGCCAGTAGTCCTGGGGGACAGGGGAATGAAAAACTGTTTTTT. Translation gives CASSPGGQGNEKLFF. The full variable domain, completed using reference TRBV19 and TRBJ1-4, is DGGITQSPKYLFRKEGQNVTLSCEQNLNHDAMYWYRQDPGQGLRLIYYSQIVNDFQKGDIAEGYSVSREKKESFPLTVTSAQKNPTAFYLCASSPGGQGNEKLFFGSGTQLSVL.

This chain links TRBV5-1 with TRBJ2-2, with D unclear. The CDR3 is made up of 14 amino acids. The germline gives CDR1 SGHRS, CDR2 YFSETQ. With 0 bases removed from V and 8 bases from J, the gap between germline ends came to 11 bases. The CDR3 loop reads CASSLDFFPGELFF. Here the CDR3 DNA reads TGCGCCAGCAGCTTGGATTTCTTTCCAGGGGAGCTGTTTTTT.

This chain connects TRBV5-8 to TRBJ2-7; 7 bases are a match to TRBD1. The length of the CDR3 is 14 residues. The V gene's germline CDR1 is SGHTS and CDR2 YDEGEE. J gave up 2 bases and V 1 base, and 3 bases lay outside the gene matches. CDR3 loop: CASSLYTGAYEQYF. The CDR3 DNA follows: TGTGCCAGCAGCTTGTATACAGGGGCCTACGAGCAGTACTTC.

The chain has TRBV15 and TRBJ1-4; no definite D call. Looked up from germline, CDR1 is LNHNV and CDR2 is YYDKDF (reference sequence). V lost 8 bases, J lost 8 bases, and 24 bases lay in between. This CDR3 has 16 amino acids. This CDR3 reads CATEGEMMMKKEKLFF. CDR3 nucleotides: TGTGCCACCGAGGGAGAGATGATGATGAAAAAAGAAAAACTGTTTTTT.

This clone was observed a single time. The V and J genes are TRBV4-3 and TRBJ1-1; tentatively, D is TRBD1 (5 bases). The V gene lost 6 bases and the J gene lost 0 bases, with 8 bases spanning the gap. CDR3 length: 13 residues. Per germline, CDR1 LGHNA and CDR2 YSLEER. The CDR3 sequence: CASRGTMNTEAFF. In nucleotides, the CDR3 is TGCGCCAGCAGGGGGACCATGAACACTGAAGCTTTCTTT.

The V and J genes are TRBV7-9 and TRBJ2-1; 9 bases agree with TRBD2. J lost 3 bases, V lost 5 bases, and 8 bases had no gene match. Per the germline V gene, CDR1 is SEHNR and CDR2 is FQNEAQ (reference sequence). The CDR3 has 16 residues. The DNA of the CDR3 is TGTGCCAGCAGCGCGACCGGGACTAGCAGCTACAATGAGCAGTTCTTC. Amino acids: CASSATGTSSYNEQFF.

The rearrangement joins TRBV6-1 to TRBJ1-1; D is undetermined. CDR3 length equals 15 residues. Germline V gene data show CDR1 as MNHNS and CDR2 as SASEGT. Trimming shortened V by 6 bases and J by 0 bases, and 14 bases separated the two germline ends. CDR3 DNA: TGTGCCAGCAGGGGCAGACTCCTCATGAACACTGAAGCTTTCTTT. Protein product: CASRGRLLMNTEAFF.